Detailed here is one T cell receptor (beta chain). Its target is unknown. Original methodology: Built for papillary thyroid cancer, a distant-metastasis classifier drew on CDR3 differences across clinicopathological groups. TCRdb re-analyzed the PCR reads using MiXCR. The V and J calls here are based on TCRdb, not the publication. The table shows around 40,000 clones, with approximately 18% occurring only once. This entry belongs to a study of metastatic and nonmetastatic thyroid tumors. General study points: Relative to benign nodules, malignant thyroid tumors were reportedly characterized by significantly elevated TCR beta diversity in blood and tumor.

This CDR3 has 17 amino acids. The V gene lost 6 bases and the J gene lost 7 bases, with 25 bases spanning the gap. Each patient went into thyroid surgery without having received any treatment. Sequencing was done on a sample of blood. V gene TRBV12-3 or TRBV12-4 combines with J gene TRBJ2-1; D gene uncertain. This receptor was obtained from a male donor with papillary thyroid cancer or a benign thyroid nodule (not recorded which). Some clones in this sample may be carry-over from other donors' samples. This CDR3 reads CASSLSPVPLVGNEQFF. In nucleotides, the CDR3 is TGTGCCAGCAGCCTATCGCCCGTTCCGCTAGTTGGTAATGAGCAGTTCTTC.